The 17 T cell receptor beta chains given below trace back to one sample, sequenced in a study of TIL therapy for anti-PD-1-resistant metastatic lung cancer. Sequencing used immunoSEQ v3. TCRdb keeps only in-frame clones here, not all; method: immunoSEQ multiplex PCR. This sample has tens of thousands of clones; roughly 69% occur once, and the top ten carry approximately 16%. Time point of the sample: pre-treatment sample, taken before nivolumab and TIL therapy. The tumor samples were excised metastases, mostly pleural nodules or supraclavicular lymph nodes. Specimen: tumor tissue, collected at baseline. The source is a woman between 30 and 80 years old with non-small cell lung cancer.

This clone was seen a handful of times. The CDR3 spells CASSETGGNQPQHF. In nucleotides, the CDR3 is TGTGCCAGTAGTGAGACAGGAGGCAATCAGCCCCAGCATTTT. V is TRBV19 and J is TRBJ1-5; the D gene is possibly TRBD1 (6 bases). V lost 5 bases, J lost 2 bases, and 10 bases lay in between. The germline V gene encodes CDR1 LNHDA and CDR2 SQIVND (reference sequence). This CDR3 region has 14 residues.

V gene TRBV30 combines with J gene TRBJ2-3; 8 bases line up with TRBD2. The junction had 13 bases not matched to a gene; V was cut back by 4 bases and J by 4 bases. The CDR3 is made up of 16 amino acids. Germline V gene lookup returns CDR1 GTSNPN and CDR2 SVGIG (reference sequence). CDR3 region: CAWKALGGRFSDTQYF. DNA of the CDR3: TGTGCCTGGAAAGCCTTAGGCGGGAGGTTCTCAGATACGCAGTATTTT. Using reference TRBV30 and TRBJ2-3 for the parts outside the CDR3, the full variable domain is SQTIHQWPATLVQPVGSPLSLECTVEGTSNPNLYWYRQAAGRGLQLLFYSVGIGQISSEVPQNLSASRPQDRQFILSSKKLLLSDSGFYLCAWKALGGRFSDTQYFGPGTRLTVL.

The V call is TRBV6-5, the J call TRBJ1-2; D may be TRBD1 (5 bases). Germline V lookup: CDR1 MNHEY, CDR2 SVGAGI. CDR3 length: 14 residues. The germline V and J ends were trimmed by 5 bases and 4 bases, with 14 bases remaining between them. CDR3 in amino acids: CASSRSPDSYGYTF. The CDR3 bases are TGTGCCAGCAGTCGATCCCCCGACAGCTATGGCTACACCTTC.

The chain combines TRBV6-6 with TRBJ2-7, with unresolved D. V shed 6 bases and J shed 7 bases, with 19 bases lying between them. In germline, CDR1 is MNHNY, CDR2 SVGAGI (reference sequence). This CDR3 has 14 amino acids. CDR3 in amino acids: CASSLAGPIREQYF. The CDR3 DNA sequence: TGTGCCAGCAGCCTCGCCGGGCCAATTCGGGAGCAGTACTTC.

The rearrangement joins TRBV6-1 to TRBJ2-1; 9 positions agree with TRBD2. With V trimmed by 6 bases and J by 6 bases, 9 bases remained unmatched. Germline CDR1 is MNHNS and CDR2 is SASEGT. This CDR3 has 15 residues. This CDR3 is CASRAGTSFGNEQFF. DNA of the CDR3: TGTGCCAGCAGGGCCGGGACTAGCTTTGGCAATGAGCAGTTCTTC.

J is TRBJ2-3 and V is TRBV29-1; D perhaps matches TRBD1 (6 bases). CDR1 and CDR2 (germline): SQVTM, ANQGSEA. This CDR3 is built from 11 residues. Deletions cut 6 bases from V and 6 bases from J, with 10 bases between. CDR3 residues: CSVQQGDTQYF. The DNA of the CDR3 is TGCAGCGTACAACAGGGCGATACGCAGTATTTT.

The chain has TRBV5-4 and TRBJ2-1; D is uncertain. The CDR3 contains 12 residues. From germline, CDR1 is SGHNT and CDR2 YYREEE (reference sequence). Trimming removed 1 base at V and 7 bases at J, with 6 bases between. CDR3 coding DNA: TGTGCCAGCAGCTTGATTTATAATGAGCAGTTCTTC. Translated: CASSLIYNEQFF.

The chain joins TRBV30 to TRBJ1-1, with a possible D match to TRBD1 (5 bases). CDR3 length: 14 amino acids. The germline V gene has CDR1 GTSNPN and CDR2 SVGIG (reference sequence). The ends were cut back, 8 bases at V and 2 bases at J, with 18 bases in the middle. The CDR3 DNA is TGTGCCAGAACCCAAAAAGGGGCTAACACTGAAGCTTTCTTT. This encodes CARTQKGANTEAFF.

The CDR3 DNA follows: TGTGCCAGCAGCTCAAACAATCAGCCCCAGCATTTT. Amino acids: CASSSNNQPQHF. The chain uses TRBV5-8 and TRBJ1-5; D gene unclear. V was clipped by 3 bases and J by 3 bases, with 4 bases between them. The CDR3 runs to 12 residues. Germline V CDR1 and CDR2: SGHTS, YDEGEE.

This clone was detected only once. The genes are TRBV14 and TRBJ2-3; possible D gene TRBD2, 5 bases. The length of the CDR3 is 12 residues. The ends were cut back, 3 bases at V and 10 bases at J, with 11 bases in the middle. Germline CDR1 reads SGHDN; CDR2 reads FVKESK. CDR3 in amino acids: CASSQAGVAQYF. The CDR3 DNA reads as TGTGCCAGCAGCCAGGCCGGGGTAGCGCAGTATTTT.

The rearrangement links TRBV6-8 to TRBJ1-4; D is uncertain. CDR1 and CDR2 from the germline V gene are MNHGY and SAAAGT. CDR3 size: 12 residues. With 6 bases removed from V and 3 bases from J, the gap between germline ends came to 5 bases. The CDR3 DNA is TGTGCCAGCAGCGGGTCTAATGAAAAACTGTTTTTT. Translation gives CASSGSNEKLFF.

The chain is built from TRBV27 and TRBJ2-7, with D hard to call. CDR3 length equals 12 residues. Per germline, CDR1 MNHEY and CDR2 SMNVEV (reference sequence). Trimming took 7 bases from V and 6 from J, leaving 13 bases between them. The DNA for the CDR3 is TGTGCCAGCATAACCGGACCCTCCGAGCAGTACTTC. It translates to CASITGPSEQYF.

The V and J genes are TRBV19 and TRBJ1-5, with 7 bases identical to TRBD1. The CDR3 has 14 residues. The germline gives CDR1 LNHDA, CDR2 SQIVND (reference sequence). With V trimmed by 5 bases and J by 2 bases, 3 bases remained unmatched. The CDR3 DNA is TGTGCCAGTAGTCTCGGACAGGGCAATCAGCCCCAGCATTTT. This encodes CASSLGQGNQPQHF.

This clone was seen more than once but under ten times. The V call is TRBV30, the J call TRBJ2-4; D not resolved. The CDR3 spans 12 residues. Germline V CDR1 and CDR2: GTSNPN, SVGIG (reference sequence). V was cut by 4 bases and J by 11 bases, with 15 bases left in between. CDR3 coding DNA: TGTGCCTGGACTCCGGCCCGTCCCTTTCAGTACTTC. It is translated as CAWTPARPFQYF.

The chain recombines TRBV6-5 with TRBJ2-7; 9 nucleotides match TRBD1. Looked up from germline, CDR1 is MNHEY and CDR2 is SVGAGI. V trimming: 8 bases; J trimming: 0 bases; junction bases outside the gene matches: 8. This CDR3 has 15 residues. The CDR3 nucleotides are TGTGCCAGCGGTGTAAACAGGGGGCCCTCCTACGAGCAGTACTTC. Its protein is CASGVNRGPSYEQYF.

This clone was detected only once. The CDR3: CASSEGEPRAGGKQYF. CDR3 DNA sequence: TGTGCCAGCAGTGAAGGTGAACCTAGGGCGGGCGGGAAGCAGTACTTC. The chain has TRBV2 and TRBJ2-7, with a weak D call TRBD2 (6 bases). V was shortened by 1 base and J by 8 bases, with 21 bases between the two germline ends. This CDR3 spans 16 amino acids. The germline V gene encodes CDR1 SNHLY and CDR2 FYNNEI.

The chain links TRBV4-2 to TRBJ1-1, with D hard to call. This CDR3 spans 16 amino acids. Germline values: CDR1 LGHNA, CDR2 YNFKEQ. The V end was cut by 2 bases, the J end by 2 bases, with 15 bases between. The CDR3 here is CASSQSLLLRNTEAFF. In DNA, the CDR3 is TGTGCCAGCAGCCAATCTCTACTTCTCCGAAACACTGAAGCTTTCTTT.